The T cell receptor beta chain under discussion was sequenced for a study of shared clonotypes between healthy human individuals. Study as a whole: The cohort comprised a couple of women and a few men. Their ages spanned 18 to 49 years.

Into CD45RA+ naive and CD45RA-negative memory subsets, the CD4+ cells were split. Looked up from germline, CDR1 is SGHNT and CDR2 is YENEEA. This CDR3 contains 14 residues. V gave up 1 base and J gave up 4 bases, with 7 bases separating them. The run depth of the assay was deep. TCRdb's table, derived via immunoSEQ multiplex PCR, lists solely in-frame clones and lacks some. This table holds some 1.4 million clones, over 95% found once. V and J are TRBV11-3 and TRBJ1-4; D is unresolved. Sequencing used naive CD4+ T cells sorted from blood. The subset: CD45RA+ positively selected. The sequence was collected from a man younger than 40 in good health. CDR3 nucleotides: TGTGCCAGCAGCTTAGTCAGGTTTAATGAAAAACTGTTTTTT. This codes for CASSLVRFNEKLFF.